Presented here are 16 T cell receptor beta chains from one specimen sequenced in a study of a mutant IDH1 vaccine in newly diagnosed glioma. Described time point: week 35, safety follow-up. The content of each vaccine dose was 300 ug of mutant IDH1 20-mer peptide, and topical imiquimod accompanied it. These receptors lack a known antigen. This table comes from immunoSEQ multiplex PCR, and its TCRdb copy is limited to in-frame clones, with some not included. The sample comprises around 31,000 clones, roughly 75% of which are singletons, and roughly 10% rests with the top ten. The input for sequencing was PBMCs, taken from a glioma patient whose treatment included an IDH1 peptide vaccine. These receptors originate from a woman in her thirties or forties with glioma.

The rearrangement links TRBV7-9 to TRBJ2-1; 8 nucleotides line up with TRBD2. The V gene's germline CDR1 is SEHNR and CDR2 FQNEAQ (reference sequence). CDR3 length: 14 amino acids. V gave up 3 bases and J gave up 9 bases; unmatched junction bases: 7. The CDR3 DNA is TGTGCCAGCAGCTTCGGGGGGGCTCAGGGTGAGCAGTTCTTC. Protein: CASSFGGAQGEQFF.

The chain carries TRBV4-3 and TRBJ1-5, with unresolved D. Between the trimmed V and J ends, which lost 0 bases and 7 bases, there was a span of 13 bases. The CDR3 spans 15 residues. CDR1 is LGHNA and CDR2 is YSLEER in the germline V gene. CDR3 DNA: TGCGCCAGCAGCCAAGATCGAAACTTAGACCAGCCCCAGCATTTT. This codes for CASSQDRNLDQPQHF.

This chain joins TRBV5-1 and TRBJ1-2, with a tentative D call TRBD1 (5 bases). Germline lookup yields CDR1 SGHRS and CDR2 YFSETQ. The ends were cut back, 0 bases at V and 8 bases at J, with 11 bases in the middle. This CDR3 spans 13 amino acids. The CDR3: CASSLAGVVGYTF. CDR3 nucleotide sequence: TGCGCCAGCAGCTTGGCGGGGGTAGTGGGCTACACCTTC.

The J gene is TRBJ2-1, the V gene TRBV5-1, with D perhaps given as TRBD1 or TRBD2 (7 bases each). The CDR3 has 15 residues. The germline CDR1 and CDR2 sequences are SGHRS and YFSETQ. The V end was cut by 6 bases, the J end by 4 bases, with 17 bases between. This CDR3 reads CASTTRGEGYNEQFF. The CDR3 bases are TGCGCCAGCACCACCAGGGGGGAGGGTTACAATGAGCAGTTCTTC.

The CDR3, as DNA: TGTGCCAGCATCTATTCTAGGAATCAAGAGACCCAGTACTTC. It codes for CASIYSRNQETQYF. V gene TRBV2 combines with J gene TRBJ2-5; no firm D call. Trimming shortened V by 7 bases and J by 2 bases, and 14 bases separated the two germline ends. Germline loops: CDR1 SNHLY, CDR2 FYNNEI. The CDR3 sequence is 14 residues long.

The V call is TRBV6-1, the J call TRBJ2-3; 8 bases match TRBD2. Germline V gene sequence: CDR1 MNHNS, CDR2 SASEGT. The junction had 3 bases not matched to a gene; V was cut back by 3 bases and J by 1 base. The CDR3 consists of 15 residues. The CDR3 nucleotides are TGTGCCAGCAGTGAGAGTAGCGGGGGCACAGATACGCAGTATTTT. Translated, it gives CASSESSGGTDTQYF.

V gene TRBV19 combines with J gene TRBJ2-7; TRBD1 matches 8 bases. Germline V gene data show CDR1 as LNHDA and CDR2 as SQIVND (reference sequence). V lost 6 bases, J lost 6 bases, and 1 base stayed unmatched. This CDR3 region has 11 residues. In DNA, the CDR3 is TGTGCCAGTAGGACAGGGGTCGAGCAGTACTTC. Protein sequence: CASRTGVEQYF.

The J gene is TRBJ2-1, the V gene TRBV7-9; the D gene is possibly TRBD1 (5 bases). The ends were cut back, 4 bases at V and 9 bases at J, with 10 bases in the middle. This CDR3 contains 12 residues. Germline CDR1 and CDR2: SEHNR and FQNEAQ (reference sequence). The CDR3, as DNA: TGTGCCAGCAGCTCTCAGGGTGGTGAGCAGTTCTTC. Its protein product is CASSSQGGEQFF. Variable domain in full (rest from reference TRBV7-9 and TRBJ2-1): DTGVSQNPRHKITKRGQNVTFRCDPISEHNRLYWYRQTLGQGPEFLTYFQNEAQLEKSRLLSDRFSAERPKGSFSTLEIQRTEQGDSAMYLCASSSQGGEQFFGPGTRLTVL.

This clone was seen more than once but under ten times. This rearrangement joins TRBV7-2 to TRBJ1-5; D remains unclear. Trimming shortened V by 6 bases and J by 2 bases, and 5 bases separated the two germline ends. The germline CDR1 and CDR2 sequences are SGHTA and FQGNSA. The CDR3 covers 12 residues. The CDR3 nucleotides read TGTGCCAGCAGTACGGGCAATCAGCCCCAGCATTTT. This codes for CASSTGNQPQHF. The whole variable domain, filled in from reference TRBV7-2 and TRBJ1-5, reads GAGVSQSPSNKVTEKGKDVELRCDPISGHTALYWYRQSLGQGLEFLIYFQGNSAPDKSGLPSDRFSAERTGGSVSTLTIQRTQQEDSAVYLCASSTGNQPQHFGDGTRLSIL.

DNA of the CDR3: TGCGCCAGCAGCCCGTCCGTGACAGCGAACACCGGGGAGCTGTTTTTT. Its protein product is CASSPSVTANTGELFF. The rearrangement uses TRBV5-1 and TRBJ2-2; maybe TRBD1 (5 bases). The CDR3 extends over 16 amino acids. The V gene lost 4 bases and the J gene lost 0 bases, with 13 bases spanning the gap. The V gene's germline CDR1 is SGHRS and CDR2 YFSETQ.

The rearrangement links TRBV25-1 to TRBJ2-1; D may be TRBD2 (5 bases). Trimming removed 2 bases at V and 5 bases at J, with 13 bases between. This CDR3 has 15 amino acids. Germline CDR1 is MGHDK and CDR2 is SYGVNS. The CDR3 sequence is CASSEVTGINNEQFF. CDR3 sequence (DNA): TGTGCCAGCAGTGAAGTAACGGGGATTAACAATGAGCAGTTCTTC.

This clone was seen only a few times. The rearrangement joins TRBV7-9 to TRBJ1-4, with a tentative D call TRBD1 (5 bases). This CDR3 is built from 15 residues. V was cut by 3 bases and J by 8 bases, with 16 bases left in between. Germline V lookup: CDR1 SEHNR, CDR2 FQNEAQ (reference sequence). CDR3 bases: TGTGCCAGCAGCTTTCCAGGGACGGTTAACGAAAAACTGTTTTTT. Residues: CASSFPGTVNEKLFF.

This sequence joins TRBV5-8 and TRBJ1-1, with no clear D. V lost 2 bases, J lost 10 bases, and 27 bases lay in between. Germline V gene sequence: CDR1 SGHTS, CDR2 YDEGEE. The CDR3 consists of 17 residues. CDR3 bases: TGTGCCAGCAGCTTCGGGCGGGAGCGATTTCTATTACTGGGAGCTTTCTTT. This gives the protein CASSFGRERFLLLGAFF.

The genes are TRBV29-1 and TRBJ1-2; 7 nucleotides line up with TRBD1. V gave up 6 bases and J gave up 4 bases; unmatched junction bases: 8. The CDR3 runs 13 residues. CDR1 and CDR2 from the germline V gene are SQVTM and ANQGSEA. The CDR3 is CSVDDRAGYGYTF. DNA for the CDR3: TGCAGCGTGGACGACAGGGCAGGCTATGGCTACACCTTC.

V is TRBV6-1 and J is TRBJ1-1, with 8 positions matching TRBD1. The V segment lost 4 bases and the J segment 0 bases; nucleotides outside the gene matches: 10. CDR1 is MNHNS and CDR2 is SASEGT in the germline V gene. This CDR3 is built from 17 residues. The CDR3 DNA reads TGTGCCAGCAGTGTCCCGGGACAGGCCCGGCTGAACACTGAAGCTTTCTTT. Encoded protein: CASSVPGQARLNTEAFF.

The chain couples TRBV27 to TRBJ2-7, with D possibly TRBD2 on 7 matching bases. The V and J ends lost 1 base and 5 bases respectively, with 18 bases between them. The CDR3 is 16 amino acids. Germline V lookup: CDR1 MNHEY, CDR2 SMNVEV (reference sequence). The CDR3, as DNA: TGTGCCAGCAGTTTATTGGGGGAGGGGGGTCCCCACGAGCAGTACTTC. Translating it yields CASSLLGEGGPHEQYF.